In this sample, the clone carrying this TCR beta chain turned up a few times. The antigen is not known. General study points: Greatest tumor Treg TCR overlap was with tumor naive CD4+ cells.

After constant-region reverse-primer amplification, full-length variable regions underwent semi-nested PCR with Nested Universal Primer A. In TCRdb, the 5' RACE reads were re-called with MiXCR into one record per CDR3 protein. The sample holds tens of thousands of distinct CDR3 sequences, approximately 31% seen once. The TCR comes from a female donor with breast cancer. The sequencing input was tumor-infiltrating memory CD4+ T cells sorted from the breast tumor. Subset meaning: memory CD4+ T cells, CD4+CD45RO+CD25-.

The CDR3: CASSHIPTGNNEQFF. The CDR3 region has the DNA TGTGCCAGCAGCCATATCCCGACAGGGAACAATGAGCAGTTCTTC. The chain couples TRBV3-1 to TRBJ2-1; 7 bases are shared with TRBD1. With 3 bases clipped from V and 5 bases from J, the junction kept 7 bases outside the gene matches. Germline lookup yields CDR1 LGHDT and CDR2 YNNKEL (reference sequence). The CDR3 contains 15 residues.